The sequence of this T cell receptor beta chain was determined in a study of a mutant IDH1 vaccine in newly diagnosed glioma. The wider study: Patients began vaccination 4-6 weeks after radiotherapy alone, or with temozolomide cycles. The earlier regimen, radiotherapy, temozolomide, or both, was most often both. Treated patients had a mean age of around 40 years and a sex split that was approximately 62% male and about 40% female.

This clone was counted a single time. Its antigen remains unknown. This CDR3 region has 13 residues. The V end was cut by 3 bases, the J end by 7 bases, with 10 bases between. CDR1 MNHEY and CDR2 SVGAGI come from the germline V gene. Profiled with immunoSEQ multiplex PCR; TCRdb holds only in-frame clones, not every one. The sample has around 84,000 clones, 80% to 90% seen once. Time point meaning: week 47, end of study. Mutant IDH1 20-mer peptide, at 300 ug, made up each vaccine dose, with topical imiquimod. This sequence was found in a middle-aged man with glioma. This specimen was PBMCs, taken from a glioma patient whose treatment included an IDH1 peptide vaccine. The V gene is TRBV6-5, the J gene TRBJ2-1, with D maybe TRBD2 (5 bases). CDR3 nucleotide sequence: TGTGCCAGCAGTTATATTCGGGGTAATGAGCAGTTCTTC. Its translation: CASSYIRGNEQFF.